The clone carrying this T cell receptor (beta chain) was detected a few times. J lost 10 bases, V lost 6 bases, and 8 bases had no gene match. Germline V gives CDR1 SGHAT, CDR2 FQNNGV. The CDR3 has 15 amino acids. This sample stems from a study of control samples from healthy donors and cancer patients. TCRdb's copy holds only in-frame clones and misses some; the assay was immunoSEQ multiplex PCR. The table has about 160,000 clones, about 94% seen once. This clonotype was sampled from a man aged 55 to 70 with colorectal cancer. The sequenced sample was PBMCs. V is TRBV11-2 and J is TRBJ1-6; 11 bases line up with TRBD1. The CDR3 spells CASSGQGAGISPLHF. The CDR3 DNA reads as TGTGCCAGCAGTGGACAGGGGGCGGGGATCTCACCCCTCCACTTT.